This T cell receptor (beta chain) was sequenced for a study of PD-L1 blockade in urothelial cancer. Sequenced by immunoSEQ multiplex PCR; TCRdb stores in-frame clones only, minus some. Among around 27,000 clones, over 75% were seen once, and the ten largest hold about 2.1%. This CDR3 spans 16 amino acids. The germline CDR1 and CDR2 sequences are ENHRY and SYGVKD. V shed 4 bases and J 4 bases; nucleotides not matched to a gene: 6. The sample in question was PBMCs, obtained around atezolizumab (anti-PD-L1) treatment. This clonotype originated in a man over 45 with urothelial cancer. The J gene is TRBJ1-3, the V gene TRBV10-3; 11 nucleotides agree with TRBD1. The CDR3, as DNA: TGTGCCATCAGTGGAGGGACAGGGGGGCCCGGAAACACCATATATTTT. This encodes CAISGGTGGPGNTIYF.